This TCR beta chain was found in a study of cytomegalovirus exposure and HLA in healthy donors. The PCR made use of 60 Vbeta and 13 Jbeta primers. Clones were sequenced by immunoSEQ multiplex PCR, and TCRdb holds only the in-frame ones, with some missing. The data contain fewer than 100,000 clones, 78% of them singletons. A word on this clone: The antigen is undetermined.

Regarding the study as a whole: The study found most TCR sequences rare, yet found some public TCRs in many donors. Being indistinguishable, some V segments were excluded, TRBV6-2 and TRBV6-3 among them. Associated with HLA alleles at 0.05 false discovery rate in a later analysis were about 17,000 TCR beta sequences. Later work found that TCR association rates differed between HLA loci; DRB1 had the most and HLA-C the fewest.

Trimming cost V 2 bases and J 6 bases, with 7 bases left between them. The CDR3 contains 12 residues. The germline CDR1 and CDR2 sequences are SEHNR and FQNEAQ (reference sequence). This receptor was taken from a woman aged 55-75 years in good health and CMV-seronegative. The rearrangement uses TRBV7-9 and TRBJ1-1; D uncertain. Material for sequencing was PBMCs. CDR3 residues: CASSLNEAEAFF. CDR3 bases: TGTGCCAGCAGCTTAAATGAGGCTGAAGCTTTCTTT.